One and the same sample provided the 15 T cell receptor beta chains below, sequenced in a study of blood T cell repertoires in COVID-19. Some clones are missing from TCRdb's copy, which holds only in-frame ones; the method was immunoSEQ multiplex PCR. There are 350,000 to 450,000 clones in the sample; over 75% occur only once, and 1.4% to 1.5% lies in the top ten. Specimen: PBMCs or T cells enriched from blood (not recorded which). All receptors come from a woman between 18 and 30 years old who had been exposed to COVID-19.

The V gene is TRBV14, the J gene TRBJ2-5; D perhaps matches TRBD1 (6 bases). Germline V gives CDR1 SGHDN, CDR2 FVKESK. The CDR3 runs to 12 residues. Trimming took 11 bases from V and 2 from J, leaving 12 bases between them. DNA of the CDR3: TGTGCCGCTCGGACAGAACAAGAGACCCAGTACTTC. Residues: CAARTEQETQYF. Filled out from reference TRBV14 and TRBJ2-5, the complete variable domain reads EAGVTQFPSHSVIEKGQTVTLRCDPISGHDNLYWYRRVMGKEIKFLLHFVKESKQDESGMPNNRFLAERTGGTYSTLKVQPAELEDSGVYFCAARTEQETQYFGPGTRLLVL.

This clone has just one count. V usage is TRBV6-4 and J usage is TRBJ2-5, with D maybe TRBD2 (6 bases). The CDR3 is 15 residues long. The germline gives CDR1 MRHNA, CDR2 SNTAGT. The V gene lost 8 bases and the J gene lost 5 bases, with 21 bases spanning the gap. The CDR3 sequence is CASSLLGGEGETQYF. CDR3 DNA sequence: TGTGCCAGCTCCCTTCTCGGAGGGGAAGGGGAGACCCAGTACTTC.

This clone was found a few times. The CDR3 spells CASSLFRTENEKLFF. The CDR3 bases are TGCGCCAGCAGCTTGTTCCGGACAGAGAATGAAAAACTGTTTTTT. This chain links TRBV5-1 with TRBJ1-4; D is perhaps TRBD1 (6 bases). CDR1 is SGHRS, CDR2 YFSETQ, per germline. V lost 1 base and J lost 5, with 12 bases in between. The CDR3 covers 15 residues.

Remarks on this clone: Other DNA sequences of this sample code for an identical CDR3. The chain recombines TRBV28 with TRBJ1-3, with unresolved D. V was pared by 3 bases and J by 0 bases, with 9 bases between. The germline gives CDR1 MDHEN, CDR2 SYDVKM. This CDR3 has 15 residues. This chain's CDR3 is CASSFGRGSGNTIYF. The CDR3 nucleotides read TGTGCCAGCAGTTTCGGACGGGGCTCTGGAAACACCATATATTTT.

Here the CDR3 reads CASSLHSAGGPKSEQFF. CDR3 coding DNA: TGTGCCAGCAGTTTACATTCAGCGGGGGGGCCGAAATCTGAGCAGTTCTTC. This chain uses TRBV28 with TRBJ2-1; TRBD2 matches at 10 bases. The ends lost 2 bases at V and 9 bases at J; junction bases unmatched: 13. There are 17 residues in the CDR3. Germline V gene sequence: CDR1 MDHEN, CDR2 SYDVKM. The whole variable domain, filled in from reference TRBV28 and TRBJ2-1, reads DVKVTQSSRYLVKRTGEKVFLECVQDMDHENMFWYRQDPGLGLRLIYFSYDVKMKEKGDIPEGYSVSREKKERFSLILESASTNQTSMYLCASSLHSAGGPKSEQFFGPGTRLTVL.

The chain carries TRBV7-9 and TRBJ2-3, with D tentatively TRBD2 (6 bases). This CDR3 contains 15 residues. Per the germline V gene, CDR1 is SEHNR and CDR2 is FQNEAQ (reference sequence). The V gene lost 6 bases and the J gene lost 0 bases, with 13 bases spanning the gap. The CDR3 is CASSHRDFSTDTQYF. CDR3 in DNA: TGTGCCAGCAGTCACCGGGACTTTAGCACAGATACGCAGTATTTT.

The chain links TRBV15 to TRBJ1-6; 9 nucleotides align to TRBD1. Trimming cost V 0 bases and J 7 bases; bases outside gene matches: 7. CDR1 and CDR2 from the germline V gene are LNHNV and YYDKDF (reference sequence). There are 17 residues in the CDR3. CDR3 amino acids: CATSRDRTGALNSPLHF. The DNA of the CDR3 is TGTGCCACCAGCAGAGATCGGACAGGGGCTTTGAATTCACCCCTCCACTTT.

The chain carries TRBV19 and TRBJ2-3; D ambiguous. The CDR3 is 12 amino acids. V lost 9 bases and J lost 5, with 12 bases in between. Germline loops: CDR1 LNHDA, CDR2 SQIVND (reference sequence). CDR3 sequence: CASSLVGDTQYF. The CDR3 nucleotides are TGTGCCAGCTCACTGGTTGGAGATACGCAGTATTTT.

The chain has TRBV21-1 and TRBJ2-1; TRBD1, as called in the table, went unchecked against the DNA. TRBV21-1 is a listed pseudogene. This CDR3 region has 17 residues. The CDR3 nucleotides read TGTGCCAGCAGCAAAGAAGCGCCAGGGCTTCCCTACAATGAGCAGTTCTTC. Its protein product is CASSKEAPGLPYNEQFF.

The rearrangement joins TRBV18 to TRBJ2-7; perhaps TRBD1 as D (5 bases). CDR1 and CDR2 from the germline V gene are KGHSH and LQKENI. CDR3 length: 16 amino acids. The V gene lost 3 bases and the J gene lost 6 bases, with 21 bases spanning the gap. This CDR3 is CASSPSVPRAGGEQYF. The DNA for the CDR3 is TGTGCCAGCTCACCCTCTGTCCCCAGGGCCGGCGGCGAGCAGTACTTC. Full variable domain (missing parts from reference TRBV18 and TRBJ2-7): NAGVMQNPRHLVRRRGQEARLRCSPMKGHSHVYWYRQLPEEGLKFMVYLQKENIIDESGMPKERFSAEFPKEGPSILRIQQVVRGDSAAYFCASSPSVPRAGGEQYFGPGTRLTVT.

V is TRBV14 and J is TRBJ1-1; D uncertain. This CDR3 spans 13 amino acids. CDR1 SGHDN and CDR2 FVKESK come from the germline V gene. The V gene lost 4 bases and the J gene lost 5 bases, with 11 bases spanning the gap. Here the CDR3 reads CASSLTRRTEAFF. In nucleotides, the CDR3 is TGTGCCAGCAGCCTTACGCGGCGGACTGAAGCTTTCTTT.

This clone appeared once. Other DNA sequences from this sample encode an identical CDR3 as well. This chain joins TRBV28 and TRBJ1-6; D is possibly TRBD1 (5 bases). The CDR3 has 15 residues. With 3 bases removed from V and 2 bases from J, the gap between germline ends came to 8 bases. CDR1 MDHEN and CDR2 SYDVKM come from the germline V gene. The CDR3 region is CASSFRVPYNSPLHF. The CDR3 nucleotides read TGTGCCAGCAGTTTCAGGGTCCCCTATAATTCACCCCTCCACTTT.

The V gene is TRBV24-1, the J gene TRBJ2-5, with 10 bases aligning to TRBD2. CDR1 is KGHDR, CDR2 SFDVKD, per germline. The CDR3 spans 18 residues. The V segment lost 3 bases and the J segment 3 bases; nucleotides outside the gene matches: 12. The CDR3 DNA follows: TGTGCCACCAGTGATCGGACTAGCGGACTACGGAGAAAAGAGACCCAGTACTTC. This sequence encodes CATSDRTSGLRRKETQYF.

The chain couples TRBV3-1 (or the pseudogene TRBV3-2) to TRBJ2-2, with a tentative D call TRBD1 (6 bases). Trimming stripped 1 base from V and 3 bases from J, with 18 bases between. The CDR3 extends over 18 amino acids. Germline assignment: CDR1 LGHDT and CDR2 YNNKEL (reference sequence). The CDR3 spells CASSQASWGLWDTGELFF. In DNA, the CDR3 is TGTGCCAGCAGCCAAGCGTCCTGGGGGCTGTGGGACACCGGGGAGCTGTTTTTT.

The chain couples TRBV18 to TRBJ2-3; perhaps TRBD1 as D (6 bases). The CDR3 consists of 15 residues. Trimming removed 5 bases at V and 5 bases at J, with 17 bases between. Germline-derived CDR1 and CDR2 are KGHSH and LQKENI. The CDR3 protein is CASSSFGGMGDTQYF. Written as DNA, the CDR3 is TGTGCCAGCTCATCCTTTGGGGGCATGGGAGATACGCAGTATTTT. Full variable domain (missing parts from reference TRBV18 and TRBJ2-3): NAGVMQNPRHLVRRRGQEARLRCSPMKGHSHVYWYRQLPEEGLKFMVYLQKENIIDESGMPKERFSAEFPKEGPSILRIQQVVRGDSAAYFCASSSFGGMGDTQYFGPGTRLTVL.